This T cell receptor (beta chain) was identified during a study of T cells in Graves' hyperthyroidism and ophthalmopathy. General study points: Progression to ophthalmopathy was predicted a median of 6.5 months early. Clonotypes that were expanded in thyroid above 0.001 mostly appeared in blood too.

Newly diagnosed hyperthyroidism patients aged 18 to 65 years had disease lasting under 2 months. Out of approximately 10 ml of fresh peripheral blood came the PBMCs. TCR beta CDR3 regions were amplified from RNA transcripts. In the first-round RT-PCR of the TCR CDR3, the HTBI primer set was used. Via MiXCR, TCRdb re-called the multiplex PCR reads, giving one row per CDR3 protein. This sample carries about 270,000 distinct CDR3 sequences, 25% of them seen once, and the ten largest clones take roughly 24%. Trimming removed 2 bases at V and 10 bases at J, with 14 bases between. Germline CDR1 SQVTM, CDR2 ANQGSEA. The CDR3 extends over 12 amino acids. This clonotype was observed many times. What it recognizes is unknown.

V gene TRBV29-1 combines with J gene TRBJ1-1; the D gene is possibly TRBD1 (5 bases). This clonotype originated in a man between 40 and 49 years old with Graves' hyperthyroidism that later progressed to Graves' ophthalmopathy. Sequenced input: blood. Written as DNA, the CDR3 is TGCAGCGTTGAAAGAGGGGACGCGGGAGCTTTCTTT. This gives the protein CSVERGDAGAFF.